Listed below are T cell receptor beta chains from one sample, sequenced in a study of T cell changes during pregnancy in multiple sclerosis. Profiling relied on immunoSEQ multiplex PCR, and the TCRdb table lists in-frame clones only, not all of them. The table has about 40,000 clones, roughly 90% seen once. Sequenced here: CD4+ T cells from peripheral blood mononuclear cells, sampled before pregnancy. Every receptor here comes from a female donor with multiple sclerosis, enrolled in a pregnancy study. Each CDR3 is given with its conserved first and last residue. A D gene is named only where the DNA matches it firmly. Not every row has a clone size; where given, it reads once, few, many or a size class.

abundance: NA; v_gene: TRBV7-8; d_gene: NA; j_gene: TRBJ1-4; CDR3nt: TGTGCCAGCAGCTTCACAGGACCCAATGAAAAACTGTTTTTT; CDR3aa: CASSFTGPNEKLFF
abundance: NA; v_gene: TRBV4-1; d_gene: NA; j_gene: TRBJ1-4; CDR3nt: TGCGCCAGCAGCCCAGGGACTGGAGATAATGAAAAACTGTTTTTT; CDR3aa: CASSPGTGDNEKLFF
abundance: once; v_gene: TRBV7-9; d_gene: TRBD1; j_gene: TRBJ1-6; CDR3nt: TGTGCCAGCAGCCCGACAGGGAGCCTGGATTCACCCCTCCACTTT; CDR3aa: CASSPTGSLDSPLHF
abundance: once; v_gene: TRBV5-6; d_gene: TRBD1; j_gene: TRBJ2-1; CDR3nt: TGTGCCAGCAGCCTGGACAGGGGGTACTCCTACAATGAGCAGTTCTTC; CDR3aa: CASSLDRGYSYNEQFF
abundance: NA; v_gene: TRBV5-1; d_gene: NA; j_gene: TRBJ1-2; CDR3nt: TGCGCCAGCAGCTCCGGACAGTTCAACTATGGCTACACCTTC; CDR3aa: CASSSGQFNYGYTF
abundance: once; v_gene: TRBV2; d_gene: NA; j_gene: TRBJ2-7; CDR3nt: TGTGCCATCCTAGCCACCCCGGGGAGCCTCTACGAGCAGTACTTC; CDR3aa: CAILATPGSLYEQYF
abundance: NA; v_gene: TRBV21-1; d_gene: NA; j_gene: TRBJ2-6; CDR3nt: TGTGCCAGCAGCAAAGGAGGGACAGGGTCCGTTCACTCTGGGGCCAACGTCCTGACTTTC; CDR3aa: CASSKGGTGSVHSGANVLTF
abundance: NA; v_gene: TRBV9; d_gene: TRBD2; j_gene: TRBJ2-1; CDR3nt: TGTGCCAGCACGGCTAGCGGGGGGGCCGGGGTTGAGCAGTTCTTC; CDR3aa: CASTASGGAGVEQFF
abundance: few; v_gene: TRBV7-9; d_gene: NA; j_gene: TRBJ1-3; CDR3nt: TGTGCCAGCAGCCCCGTCGGGGGACCTGTCTCTGGAAACACCATATATTTT; CDR3aa: CASSPVGGPVSGNTIYF
abundance: NA; v_gene: TRBV2; d_gene: TRBD1; j_gene: TRBJ2-1; CDR3nt: TGTGCCAGCAGTTATGACCGGGACAGGGGAGAGCAGTTCTTC; CDR3aa: CASSYDRDRGEQFF